This TCR beta chain was captured in a study of CD8+ T cells in alopecia areata. Extraction of RNA preceded its reverse transcription into cDNA, which served as the sequencing template. Profiling relied on immunoSEQ multiplex PCR, and the TCRdb table lists in-frame clones only, not all of them. The data show under 250,000 clones, 50% to 70% seen once. Germline values: CDR1 GTSNPN, CDR2 SVGIG (reference sequence). V was pared by 4 bases and J by 1 base, with 2 bases between. The CDR3 runs to 11 residues. The material was CD4+ T cells sorted from blood, obtained at week 0. The receptor was derived from a human donor with alopecia areata. This sequence joins TRBV30 and TRBJ1-3; D not certain. CDR3 DNA sequence: TGTGCCTGGAAGTCTGGAAACACCATATATTTT. Translated: CAWKSGNTIYF.